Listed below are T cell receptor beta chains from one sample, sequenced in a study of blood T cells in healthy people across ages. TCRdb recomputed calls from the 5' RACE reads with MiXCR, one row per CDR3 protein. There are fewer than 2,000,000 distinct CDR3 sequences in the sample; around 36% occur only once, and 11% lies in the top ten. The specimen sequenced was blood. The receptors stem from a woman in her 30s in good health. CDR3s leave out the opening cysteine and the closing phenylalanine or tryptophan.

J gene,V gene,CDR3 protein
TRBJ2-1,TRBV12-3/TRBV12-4,ASSHGTSGRATEQF
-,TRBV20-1,SGGLAGKETQY
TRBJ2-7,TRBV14,ASSQGPSWHEQY
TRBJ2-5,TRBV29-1,SVEGTSGRAGETQY
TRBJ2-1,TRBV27,ASSPRQGYLNYNEQF
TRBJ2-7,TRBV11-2,ASSSLFTYEQY
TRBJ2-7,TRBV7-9,ASSLISGGLGEQY
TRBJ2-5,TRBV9,ASSVKDIPSETQY
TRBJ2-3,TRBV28,ASSSSGAGNRGTQY
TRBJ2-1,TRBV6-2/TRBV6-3,ASRSLDSSSYNEQF
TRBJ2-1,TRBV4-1,ASSQAGLAGDTMCNEQF
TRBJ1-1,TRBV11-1,ASSSRQVDTEAF
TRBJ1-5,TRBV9,ASSVDGHSVQPQH
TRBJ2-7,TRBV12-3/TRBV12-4,ASSFAETYEQY
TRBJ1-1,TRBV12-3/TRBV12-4,ASMGGPTEAF
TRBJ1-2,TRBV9,ASSVGTRGYT
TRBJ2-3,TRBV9,ASSLYGLAGGGTDTQY
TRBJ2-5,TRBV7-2,ASNLRETQY
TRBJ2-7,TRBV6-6,ASSYVGGASYEQY
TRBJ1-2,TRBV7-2,ASSLQPTGFGYT
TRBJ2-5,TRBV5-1,ASSLSTSAQETQY
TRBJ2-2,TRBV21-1,ASSDWCGTGNTGELF
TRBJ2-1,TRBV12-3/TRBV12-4,ASTQELAGTYNEQF
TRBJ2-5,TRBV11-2,ASSLDVQSRETQY
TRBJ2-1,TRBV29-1,SVGGEIFGSEQF
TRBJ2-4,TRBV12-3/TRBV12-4,ASSYIAGGNIQY
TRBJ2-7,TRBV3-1,ASSQRQGNYEQY
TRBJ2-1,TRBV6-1,ASGTSGMYNEQF
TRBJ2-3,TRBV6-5,ASSYSIAGTDTQY